This entry lists 15 T cell receptor beta chains sequenced from one sample in a study of radiation and T cells in renal cell carcinoma. Clones were sequenced by immunoSEQ multiplex PCR, and TCRdb holds only the in-frame ones, with some missing. The sample lists some 150,000 clones; 70% to 90% were seen once. Time point here: blood 4 weeks post-SBRT, at nephrectomy. The treatment here: 15 Gy SBRT to primary tumor, nephrectomy 4 weeks later. The specimen comprised blood, sampled from a patient whose treatment included radiotherapy and nephrectomy. The receptors stem from a woman aged 45-59 years with renal cell carcinoma.

The chain links TRBV6-5 to TRBJ2-7; 12 nucleotides align to TRBD2. Trimming cost V 5 bases and J 3 bases; bases outside gene matches: 5. Germline V lookup: CDR1 MNHEY, CDR2 SVGAGI. The CDR3 totals 15 residues. CDR3 residues: CASSASTSGSYEQYF. In DNA form, the CDR3 reads TGTGCCAGCAGTGCCTCGACTAGCGGGAGCTACGAGCAGTACTTC.

The chain combines TRBV7-2 with TRBJ2-5; weak D call: TRBD1 (6 bases). Germline CDR1 reads SGHTA; CDR2 reads FQGNSA. There are 14 residues in the CDR3. The V end lost 5 bases, the J end lost 3 bases, and 13 bases lay between the germline ends. For the CDR3, the DNA is TGTGCCAGCAGCGTTTCTTACAGGGAAGAGACCCAGTACTTC. As protein: CASSVSYREETQYF.

This sequence joins TRBV7-2 and TRBJ2-7, with a tentative D call TRBD2 (6 bases). Trimming took 2 bases from V and 4 from J, leaving 15 bases between them. The CDR3 consists of 15 residues. Germline V lookup: CDR1 SGHTA, CDR2 FQGNSA. This chain's CDR3 is CASSLIVSGAYEQYF. The CDR3 nucleotides read TGTGCCAGCAGCTTAATTGTTAGCGGAGCTTACGAGCAGTACTTC.

The table lists this clone with a count of one. This sequence joins TRBV18 and TRBJ1-3, with TRBD1 as a possible D gene (6 bases). V was shortened by 2 bases and J by 3 bases, with 17 bases between the two germline ends. This CDR3 contains 17 residues. From germline, CDR1 is KGHSH and CDR2 LQKENI. Written as DNA, the CDR3 is TGTGCCAGCTCACCAGGAACAGGGCTTTTTGTTGGAAACACCATATATTTT. Protein product: CASSPGTGLFVGNTIYF.

The gene calls are TRBV9 and TRBJ2-2; 7 bases line up with TRBD2. Per germline, CDR1 SGDLS and CDR2 YYNGEE. The length of the CDR3 is 15 residues. The V and J ends lost 5 bases and 0 bases, in that order; junction bases with no gene match: 4. This CDR3 is CASRIGGANTGELFF. The DNA for the CDR3 is TGTGCCAGCAGAATTGGGGGGGCGAACACCGGGGAGCTGTTTTTT.

The chain recombines TRBV7-3 with TRBJ1-1; 7 nucleotides agree with TRBD1. Germline CDR1 is SGHTA and CDR2 is FQGTGA. This CDR3 has 14 residues. The junction had 7 bases not matched to a gene; V was cut back by 5 bases and J by 4 bases. CDR3 DNA: TGTGCCAGCAGCCCAGGGGGGTTCGTCACTGAAGCTTTCTTT. It is translated as CASSPGGFVTEAFF. The variable domain in full, completed from reference TRBV7-3 and TRBJ1-1, reads GAGVSQTPSNKVTEKGKYVELRCDPISGHTALYWYRQSLGQGPEFLIYFQGTGAADDSGLPNDRFFAVRPEGSVSTLKIQRTERGDSAVYLCASSPGGFVTEAFFGQGTRLTVV.

This clone was observed a handful of times. CDR3 loop: CASSLGRTEAFF. The CDR3 DNA reads TGTGCCAGCAGCTTAGGTCGTACTGAAGCTTTCTTT. The chain employs TRBV13 and TRBJ1-1; D gene uncertain. The ends were cut back, 0 bases at V and 5 bases at J, with 4 bases in the middle. The germline V gene has CDR1 PRHDT and CDR2 FYEKMQ (reference sequence). This CDR3 spans 12 amino acids. Complete variable domain (other parts from reference TRBV13 and TRBJ1-1): AAGVIQSPRHLIKEKRETATLKCYPIPRHDTVYWYQQGPGQDPQFLISFYEKMQSDKGSIPDRFSAQQFSDYHSELNMSSLELGDSALYFCASSLGRTEAFFGQGTRLTVV.

This sequence joins TRBV4-3 and TRBJ2-3, with 10 bases matching TRBD2. In germline, CDR1 is LGHNA, CDR2 YSLEER. V shed 0 bases and J 3 bases; nucleotides not matched to a gene: 6. This CDR3 spans 17 amino acids. This CDR3 is CASSQDPSGRATDTQYF. CDR3 DNA sequence: TGCGCCAGCAGCCAAGATCCGAGCGGGAGGGCGACAGATACGCAGTATTTT.

The CDR3 DNA sequence: TGTGCCAGCAGCCTTCCAGTCGGCGGCACTGAAGCTTTCTTT. Amino acid sequence: CASSLPVGGTEAFF. The chain is built from TRBV5-6 and TRBJ1-1; D ambiguous. Germline CDR1 and CDR2: SGHDT and YYEEEE. V gave up 4 bases and J gave up 4 bases, with 14 bases separating them. This CDR3 region has 14 residues.

The rearrangement links TRBV7-2 to TRBJ2-7; 9 bases fit TRBD1. In germline, CDR1 is SGHTA, CDR2 FQGNSA. The CDR3 is made up of 13 amino acids. Losses at the gene ends were 3 bases for V and 5 bases for J; bases not matched to a gene: 2. CDR3 DNA sequence: TGTGCCAGCAGCTTCACAGGGGGCCACGAGCAGTACTTC. It encodes CASSFTGGHEQYF.

The V and J genes are TRBV4-2 and TRBJ2-1; 9 nucleotides agree with TRBD1. Per the germline V gene, CDR1 is LGHNA and CDR2 is YNFKEQ. The CDR3 is made up of 15 amino acids. J gave up 7 bases and V 0 bases, and 4 bases lay outside the gene matches. The CDR3 loop is CASSQDHRGRNEQFF. CDR3 coding DNA: TGTGCCAGCAGCCAAGATCACAGGGGGCGGAATGAGCAGTTCTTC.

V usage is TRBV18 and J usage is TRBJ2-1; the match to TRBD2 covers 11 bases. J was trimmed by 0 bases and V by 6 bases; bases with no gene match: 4. This CDR3 is built from 16 residues. The germline CDR1 and CDR2 sequences are KGHSH and LQKENI. This CDR3 is CASSGTSGNSYNEQFF. For the CDR3, the DNA is TGTGCCAGCTCCGGGACTAGCGGTAACTCCTACAATGAGCAGTTCTTC.

This rearrangement joins TRBV11-3 to TRBJ2-7; 9 nucleotides align to TRBD1. The germline V gene has CDR1 SGHNT and CDR2 YENEEA. This CDR3 is built from 18 residues. The trim removed 5 bases at V and 2 bases at J, leaving 16 bases unmatched. Here the CDR3 DNA reads TGTGCCAGCAGCCCCCCGGACAGGGGCCGTCCCGCGACCTACGAGCAGTACTTC. Translating it yields CASSPPDRGRPATYEQYF.

This chain uses TRBV5-1 with TRBJ2-7; 9 nucleotides match TRBD1. CDR1 is SGHRS and CDR2 is YFSETQ in the germline V gene. The CDR3 covers 15 residues. J lost 5 bases, V lost 1 base, and 7 bases had no gene match. The chain's CDR3 is CASSLKGDRANEQYF. CDR3 DNA sequence: TGCGCCAGCAGCTTGAAGGGGGACAGGGCCAACGAGCAGTACTTC.

The V call is TRBV7-2, the J call TRBJ2-7; TRBD2 might be the D (7 bases). Trimming shortened V by 6 bases and J by 2 bases, and 17 bases separated the two germline ends. CDR3 size: 15 residues. Germline V lookup: CDR1 SGHTA, CDR2 FQGNSA. The CDR3 reads CASRREGVGTYEQYF. DNA for the CDR3: TGTGCCAGCAGGAGGGAGGGGGTAGGGACCTACGAGCAGTACTTC.